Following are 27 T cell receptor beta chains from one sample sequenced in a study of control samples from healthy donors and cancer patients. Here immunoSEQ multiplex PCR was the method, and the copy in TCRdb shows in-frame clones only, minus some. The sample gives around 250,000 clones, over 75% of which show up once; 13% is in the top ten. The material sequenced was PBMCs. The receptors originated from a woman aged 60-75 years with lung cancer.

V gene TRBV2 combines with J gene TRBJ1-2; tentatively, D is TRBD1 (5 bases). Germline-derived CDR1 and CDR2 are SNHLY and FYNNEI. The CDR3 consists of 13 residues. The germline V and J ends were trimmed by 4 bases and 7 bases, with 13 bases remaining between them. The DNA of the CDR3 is TGTGCCAGCAGTGGCTTAGACAGTGGTGGCTACACCTTC. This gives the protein CASSGLDSGGYTF.

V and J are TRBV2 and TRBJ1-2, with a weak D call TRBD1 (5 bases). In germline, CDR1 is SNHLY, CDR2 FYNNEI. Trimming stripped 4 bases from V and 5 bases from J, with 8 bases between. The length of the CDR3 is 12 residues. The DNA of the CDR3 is TGTGCCAGCAGTGTGACAGCTTATGGCTACACCTTC. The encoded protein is CASSVTAYGYTF. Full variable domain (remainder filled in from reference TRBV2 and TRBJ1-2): EPEVTQTPSHQVTQMGQEVILRCVPISNHLYFYWYRQILGQKVEFLVSFYNNEISEKSEIFDDQFSVERPDGSNFTLKIRSTKLEDSAMYFCASSVTAYGYTFGSGTRLTVV.

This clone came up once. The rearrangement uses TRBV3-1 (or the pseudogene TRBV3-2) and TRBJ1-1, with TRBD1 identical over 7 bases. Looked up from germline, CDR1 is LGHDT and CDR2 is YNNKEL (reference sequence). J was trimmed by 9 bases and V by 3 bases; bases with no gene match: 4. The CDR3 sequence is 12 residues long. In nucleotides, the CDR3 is TGTGCCAGCAGCCAGCAGGGGGTTAAAGCTTTCTTT. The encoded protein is CASSQQGVKAFF.

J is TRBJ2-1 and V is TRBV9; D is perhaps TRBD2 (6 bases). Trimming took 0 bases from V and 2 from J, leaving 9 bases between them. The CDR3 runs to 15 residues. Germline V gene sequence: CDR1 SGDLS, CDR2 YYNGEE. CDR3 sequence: CASSVAGETYNEQFF. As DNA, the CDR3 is TGTGCCAGCAGCGTAGCGGGAGAAACCTACAATGAGCAGTTCTTC.

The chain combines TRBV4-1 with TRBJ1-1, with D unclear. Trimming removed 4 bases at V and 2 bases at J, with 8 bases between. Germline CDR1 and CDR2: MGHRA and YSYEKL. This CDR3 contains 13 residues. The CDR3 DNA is TGCGCCAGCAGCCTGTCACAAAACACTGAAGCTTTCTTT. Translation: CASSLSQNTEAFF.

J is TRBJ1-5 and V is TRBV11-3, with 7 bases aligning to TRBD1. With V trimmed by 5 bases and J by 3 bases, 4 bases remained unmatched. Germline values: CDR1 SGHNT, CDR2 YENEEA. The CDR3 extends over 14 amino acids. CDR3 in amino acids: CASSQQGNNQPQHF. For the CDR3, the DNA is TGTGCCAGCAGCCAACAGGGGAACAATCAGCCCCAGCATTTT.

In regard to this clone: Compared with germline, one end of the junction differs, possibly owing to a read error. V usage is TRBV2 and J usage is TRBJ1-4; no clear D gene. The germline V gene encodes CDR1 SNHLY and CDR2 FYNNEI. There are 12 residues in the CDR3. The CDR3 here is CASSEGSPHPFF. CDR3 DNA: TGTGCCAGCAGCGAAGGATCGCCTCATCCGTTTTTT.

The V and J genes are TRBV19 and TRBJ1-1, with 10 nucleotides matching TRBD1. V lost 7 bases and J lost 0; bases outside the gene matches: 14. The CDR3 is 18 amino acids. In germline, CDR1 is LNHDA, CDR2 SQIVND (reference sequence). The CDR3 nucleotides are TGTGCCAGTACCCATAGCGGGACAGGGGCTAGCATGAACACTGAAGCTTTCTTT. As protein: CASTHSGTGASMNTEAFF.

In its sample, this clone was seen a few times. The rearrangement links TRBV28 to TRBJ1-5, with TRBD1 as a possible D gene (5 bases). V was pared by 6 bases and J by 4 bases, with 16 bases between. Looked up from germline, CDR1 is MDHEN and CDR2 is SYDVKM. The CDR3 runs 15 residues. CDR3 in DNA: TGTGCCAGCAGGATAGGGTCCGGGGGTAATCAGCCCCAGCATTTT. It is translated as CASRIGSGGNQPQHF.

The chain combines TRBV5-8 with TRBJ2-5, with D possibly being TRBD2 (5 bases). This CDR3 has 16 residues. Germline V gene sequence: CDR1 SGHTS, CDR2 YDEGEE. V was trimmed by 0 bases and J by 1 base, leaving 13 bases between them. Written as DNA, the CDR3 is TGTGCCAGCAGCTTGGCCCTAGCTCCCATCCAAGAGACCCAGTACTTC. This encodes CASSLALAPIQETQYF.

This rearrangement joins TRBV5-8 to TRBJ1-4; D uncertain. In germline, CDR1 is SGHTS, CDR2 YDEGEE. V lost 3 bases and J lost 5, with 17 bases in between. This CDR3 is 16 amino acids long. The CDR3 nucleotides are TGTGCCAGCAGCTCCGACCGGTTCGCAGTGAATGAAAAACTGTTTTTT. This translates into CASSSDRFAVNEKLFF.

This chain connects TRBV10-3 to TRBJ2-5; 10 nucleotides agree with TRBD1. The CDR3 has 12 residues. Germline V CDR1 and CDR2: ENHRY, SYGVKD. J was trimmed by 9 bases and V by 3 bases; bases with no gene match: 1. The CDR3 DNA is TGTGCCATCAGTGACGGACAGGGGGCCCAGTACTTC. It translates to CAISDGQGAQYF.

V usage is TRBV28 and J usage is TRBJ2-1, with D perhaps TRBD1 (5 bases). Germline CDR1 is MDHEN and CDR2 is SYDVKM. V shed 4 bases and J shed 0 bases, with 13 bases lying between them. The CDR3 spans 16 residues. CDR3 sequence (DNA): TGTGCCAGCAGTTCACACCGACAGAGCTCCTACAATGAGCAGTTCTTC. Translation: CASSSHRQSSYNEQFF.

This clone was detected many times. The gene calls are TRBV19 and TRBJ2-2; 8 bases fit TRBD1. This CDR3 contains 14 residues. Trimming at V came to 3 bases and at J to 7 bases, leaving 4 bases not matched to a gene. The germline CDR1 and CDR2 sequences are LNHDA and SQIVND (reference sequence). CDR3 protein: CASSIQGASGELFF. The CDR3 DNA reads TGTGCCAGTAGTATCCAGGGGGCTAGCGGGGAGCTGTTTTTT.

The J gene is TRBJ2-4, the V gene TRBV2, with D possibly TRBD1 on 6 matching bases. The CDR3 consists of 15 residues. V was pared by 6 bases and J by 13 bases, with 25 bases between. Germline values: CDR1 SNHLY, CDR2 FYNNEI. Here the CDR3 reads CASRLLPGQRSQQYF. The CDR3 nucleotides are TGTGCCAGCAGGCTCCTACCTGGACAGAGGAGTCAACAGTACTTC.

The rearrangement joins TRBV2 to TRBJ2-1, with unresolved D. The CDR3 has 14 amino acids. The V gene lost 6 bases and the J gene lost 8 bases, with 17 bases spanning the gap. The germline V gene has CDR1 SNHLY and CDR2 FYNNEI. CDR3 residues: CASSRLGIEDEQFF. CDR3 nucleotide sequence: TGTGCCAGCAGCCGACTTGGGATAGAGGATGAGCAGTTCTTC.

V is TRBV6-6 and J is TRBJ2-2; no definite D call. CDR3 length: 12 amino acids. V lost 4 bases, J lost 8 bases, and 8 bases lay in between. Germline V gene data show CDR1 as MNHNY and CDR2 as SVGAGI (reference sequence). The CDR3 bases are TGTGCCAGCAGTTTTGTATCGGGGGAGCTGTTTTTT. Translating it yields CASSFVSGELFF.

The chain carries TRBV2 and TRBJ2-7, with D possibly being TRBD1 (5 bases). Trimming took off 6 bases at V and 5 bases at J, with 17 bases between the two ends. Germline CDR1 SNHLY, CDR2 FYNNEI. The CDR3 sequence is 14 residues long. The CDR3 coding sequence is TGTGCCAGCAGAGAAACAGGACCTAACCACGAGCAGTACTTC. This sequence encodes CASRETGPNHEQYF.

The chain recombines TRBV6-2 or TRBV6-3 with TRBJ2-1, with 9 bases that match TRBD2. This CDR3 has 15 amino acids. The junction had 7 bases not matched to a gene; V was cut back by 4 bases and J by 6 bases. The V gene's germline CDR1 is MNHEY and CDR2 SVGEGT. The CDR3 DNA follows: TGTGCCAGCAGTTCCTTAGCGGGAGCCCTCAATGAGCAGTTCTTC. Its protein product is CASSSLAGALNEQFF.

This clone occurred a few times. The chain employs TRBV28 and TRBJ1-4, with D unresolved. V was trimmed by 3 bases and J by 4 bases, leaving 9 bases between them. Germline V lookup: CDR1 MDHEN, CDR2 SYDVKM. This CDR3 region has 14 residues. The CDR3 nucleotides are TGTGCCAGCAGTTTTTCCCAGCTTAATGAAAAACTGTTTTTT. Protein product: CASSFSQLNEKLFF.

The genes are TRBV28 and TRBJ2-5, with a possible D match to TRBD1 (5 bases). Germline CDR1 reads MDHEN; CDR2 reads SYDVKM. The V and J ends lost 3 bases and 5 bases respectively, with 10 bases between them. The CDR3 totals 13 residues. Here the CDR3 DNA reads TGTGCCAGCAGTTTGCAGGGCCCGGAGACCCAGTACTTC. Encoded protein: CASSLQGPETQYF.

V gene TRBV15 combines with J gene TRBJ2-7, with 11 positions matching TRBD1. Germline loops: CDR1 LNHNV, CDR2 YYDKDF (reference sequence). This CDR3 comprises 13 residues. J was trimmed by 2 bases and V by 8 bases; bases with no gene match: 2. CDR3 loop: CATGTGGTYEQYF. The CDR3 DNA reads TGTGCCACCGGGACAGGGGGGACCTACGAGCAGTACTTC. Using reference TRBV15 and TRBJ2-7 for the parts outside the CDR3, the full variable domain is DAMVIQNPRYQVTQFGKPVTLSCSQTLNHNVMYWYQQKSSQAPKLLFHYYDKDFNNEADTPDNFQSRRPNTSFCFLDIRSPGLGDTAMYLCATGTGGTYEQYFGPGTRLTVT.

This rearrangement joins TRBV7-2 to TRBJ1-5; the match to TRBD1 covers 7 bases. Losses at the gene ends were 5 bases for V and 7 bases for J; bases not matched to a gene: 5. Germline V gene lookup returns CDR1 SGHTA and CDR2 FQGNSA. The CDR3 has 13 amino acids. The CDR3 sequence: CASSRDRAQPQHF. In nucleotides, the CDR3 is TGTGCCAGCAGCAGAGACAGGGCCCAGCCCCAGCATTTT.

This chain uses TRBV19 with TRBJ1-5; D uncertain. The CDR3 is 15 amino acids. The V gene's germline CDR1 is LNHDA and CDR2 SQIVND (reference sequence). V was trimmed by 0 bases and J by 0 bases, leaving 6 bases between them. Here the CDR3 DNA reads TGTGCCAGTAGTATAGACACATATAGCAATCAGCCCCAGCATTTT. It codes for CASSIDTYSNQPQHF. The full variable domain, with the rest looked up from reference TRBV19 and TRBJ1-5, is DGGITQSPKYLFRKEGQNVTLSCEQNLNHDAMYWYRQDPGQGLRLIYYSQIVNDFQKGDIAEGYSVSREKKESFPLTVTSAQKNPTAFYLCASSIDTYSNQPQHFGDGTRLSIL.

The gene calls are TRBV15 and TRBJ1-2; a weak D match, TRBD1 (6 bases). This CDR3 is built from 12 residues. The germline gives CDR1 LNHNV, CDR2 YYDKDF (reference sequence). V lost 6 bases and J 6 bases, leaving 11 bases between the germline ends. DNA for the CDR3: TGTGCCACCAGTTGGGACAAAGATGGCTACACCTTC. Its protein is CATSWDKDGYTF. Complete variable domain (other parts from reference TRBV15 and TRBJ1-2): DAMVIQNPRYQVTQFGKPVTLSCSQTLNHNVMYWYQQKSSQAPKLLFHYYDKDFNNEADTPDNFQSRRPNTSFCFLDIRSPGLGDTAMYLCATSWDKDGYTFGSGTRLTVV.

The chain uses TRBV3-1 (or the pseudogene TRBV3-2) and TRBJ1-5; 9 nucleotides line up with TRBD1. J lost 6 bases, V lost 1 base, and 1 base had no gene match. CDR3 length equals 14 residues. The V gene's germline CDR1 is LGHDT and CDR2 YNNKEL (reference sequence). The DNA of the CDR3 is TGTGCCAGCAGCCAAGGGACAGGGGTTCAGCCCCAGCATTTT. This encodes CASSQGTGVQPQHF.

The CDR3 coding sequence is TGTGCCAGCAGTTACTCGGGGCCCAATCAGCCCCAGCATTTT. It translates to CASSYSGPNQPQHF. This rearrangement joins TRBV6-6 to TRBJ1-5, with D possibly TRBD1 on 5 matching bases. V dropped 0 bases and J dropped 3 bases, with 6 bases sitting between them. The CDR3 contains 14 residues. The germline gives CDR1 MNHNY, CDR2 SVGAGI (reference sequence).